The TCR beta chain described here comes from a study of CD8 T cells in ankylosing spondylitis. Regarding the study as a whole: Disease-associated clones were reportedly significantly overrepresented in matched ankylosing spondylitis synovial fluid. Some of these motif variants have turned up before, in reports on reactive arthritis synovial fluid and blood. About 8 highly homologous variants made up a TCR beta motif, and this motif appeared characteristic of ankylosing spondylitis blood.

This clonotype was counted only a few times. Antigen: not known. For TCR beta, libraries came from quantitative 5'-RACE with molecular barcodes. MiXCR was run by TCRdb on the 5' RACE reads, yielding one entry per CDR3 protein. The sample comprises over 700,000 distinct CDR3 sequences, under 20% of which are singletons, and 15% to 20% rests with the top ten. This CDR3 is 15 amino acids long. Looked up from germline, CDR1 is LNHDA and CDR2 is SQIVND (reference sequence). Unmatched junction bases numbered 6, after V lost 5 bases and J lost 2 bases. The clonotype was recovered from a male donor with ankylosing spondylitis. The chain employs TRBV19 and TRBJ2-1; 7 bases are a match to TRBD1. Sequenced input: blood, either unsorted or a sorted T cell fraction (not recorded which). The CDR3 region has the DNA TGTGCCAGTAGTGCTCGACAGGGACCCTACAATGAGCAGTTCTTC. Protein: CASSARQGPYNEQFF. The full variable domain, its missing parts supplied by reference TRBV19 and TRBJ2-1, is DGGITQSPKYLFRKEGQNVTLSCEQNLNHDAMYWYRQDPGQGLRLIYYSQIVNDFQKGDIAEGYSVSREKKESFPLTVTSAQKNPTAFYLCASSARQGPYNEQFFGPGTRLTVL.